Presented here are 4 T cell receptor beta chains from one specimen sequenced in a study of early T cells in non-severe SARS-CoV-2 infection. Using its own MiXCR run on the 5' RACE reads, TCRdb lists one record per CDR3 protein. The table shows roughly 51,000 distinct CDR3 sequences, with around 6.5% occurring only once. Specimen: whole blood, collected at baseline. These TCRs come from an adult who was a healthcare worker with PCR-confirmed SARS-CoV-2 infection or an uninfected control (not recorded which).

CDR3 loop: CASSSGALGAGELFF. The CDR3, as DNA: TGTGCCAGCAGTTCCGGGGCCTTGGGGGCCGGGGAGCTGTTTTTT. The chain combines TRBV6-2 or TRBV6-3 with TRBJ2-2, with D perhaps TRBD1 or TRBD2 (5 bases each). Germline values: CDR1 MNHEY, CDR2 SVGEGT. The length of the CDR3 is 15 residues. The V end lost 4 bases, the J end lost 6 bases, and 15 bases lay between the germline ends.

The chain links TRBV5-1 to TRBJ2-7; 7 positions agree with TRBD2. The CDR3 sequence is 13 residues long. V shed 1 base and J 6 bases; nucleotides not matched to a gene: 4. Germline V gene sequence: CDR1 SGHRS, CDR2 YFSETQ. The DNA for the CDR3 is TGCGCCAGCAGCTTGTCCAGGGAGGGCGAGCAGTACTTC. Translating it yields CASSLSREGEQYF.

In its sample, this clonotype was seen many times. In nucleotides, the CDR3 is TGTGCCAGCAGCTTAGCGATAGATACGCAGTATTTT. Residues: CASSLAIDTQYF. V is TRBV5-4 and J is TRBJ2-3, with D unresolved. Germline assignment: CDR1 SGHNT and CDR2 YYREEE (reference sequence). CDR3 length: 12 residues. The V end was cut by 2 bases, the J end by 5 bases, with 6 bases between.

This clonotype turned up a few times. CDR3 amino acids: CASRTGTDGYTF. The DNA for the CDR3 is TGTGCCAGTAGGACCGGGACAGATGGCTACACCTTC. The V and J genes are TRBV19 and TRBJ1-2; TRBD1 matches 7 bases. V gave up 6 bases and J gave up 6 bases; unmatched junction bases: 4. Germline-derived CDR1 and CDR2 are LNHDA and SQIVND (reference sequence). This CDR3 has 12 residues.